This T cell receptor (beta chain) was observed in a study of beta chain features in type 1 diabetes (dated by TCRdb to 2017 to 2018). As for the study more broadly: No differences in mean age, gender distribution, total cell number or subset yield were found between patients and healthy donors. The study compared the TCRB repertoires of sorted circulating CD4+ T cell subsets in recently diagnosed type 1 diabetes patients with those in matched healthy donors. A total of 107,917,701 sorted cells were examined across all samples, and RNA yield correlated strongly with the number of cells per subset. Regulatory and stem cell-like memory subsets were obtained from only 8 patients and about eight healthy donors, while naive and central memory subsets were obtained from all 28 donors. What the research found in general, with its limitations: PCR may preferentially amplify shorter templates, but because patient and control samples were amplified and corrected together, any resulting skew would affect both groups equally. At VDJ recombination sites, type 1 diabetes patients had fewer insertions and more deleted nucleotides, which implies abnormalities in thymic rearrangement. Sequencing cDNA rather than genomic DNA could over-represent highly expressing activated cells, although activation and CD3 levels did not differ between groups. Because small numbers of individuals were included in the HLA sub-analyses, any influence of HLA type on TCRB rearrangement was left unresolved. Naive, central memory and regulatory TCRB repertoires appeared to be more alike among patients than among healthy donors. In all four CD4+ subsets, TCRB CDR3 length was moderately but significantly shorter in type 1 diabetes patients.

The CDR3 spans 15 residues, from the cysteine through the phenylalanine. The kept DNA is CDR3 alone, 45 bases in frame from the first base. The germline V gene specifies ENHRY as CDR1 and SYGVKD as CDR2. V lost 3 bases and J lost 9 bases; the stretch between them is 18 bases long. The entire isolated RNA was reverse transcribed using the High Capacity cDNA Reverse Transcription Kit, and thus expressed TCRB transcripts were sequenced. Deep immunoSEQ sequencing was applied to naive, central memory and regulatory T cell samples, giving an average of roughly 3.5 million total reads per sample. Sorted cells were lysed in RLT buffer and RNA was extracted with DNase-treated RNeasy Micro or Mini kits, depending on cell number. To prevent cross-contamination, each cell subset was processed individually, whereas patient and healthy donor samples were processed jointly. The immunoSEQ multiplex PCR was used to amplify TCRB sequences from cDNA, generating 87-bp fragments that spanned the CDR3 region. Sequencing of the amplicons was done on the Illumina HiSeq platform. From the authors' description of their analysis: PCR bias was computationally corrected using synthetic template baselines, reads within Hamming distance 2 were collapsed, and singletons that could not be merged were discarded. By aligning reads against IMGT, V, D and J genes, CDR3 length, and insertions or deletions at six rearrangement sites were assigned. Within each subset, clonotype counts were normalized to sorted cell number, after which true diversity and Gini coefficients were computed with the tcR R package. The overlap coefficient, calculated on TCRB nucleotide sequences, was used to measure repertoire sharing. As a proxy for the pre-selection repertoire, out-of-frame TCRB sequences from naive cells were analyzed. Not all clones reach the TCRdb copy of this immuneACCESS table, which keeps in-frame sequences only. Checked studies attribute under half of the gap to unresolved V genes and leave the rest unexplained. The V and J calls and clone size are taken from that table; D and trimming were inferred from the DNA. The sample table lists approximately 400,000 clones, roughly 16% of them with a count of one. About 0.018% of the sample is in the top ten clones.

A single peripheral blood draw of approximately 120 mL on average was collected from each donor into heparinised tubes. A BD FACSAria II and a panel including CD45RO, CCR7, CD25, CD127, CD95 and CD27 were used to sort naive, central memory, regulatory and stem cell-like memory CD4+ T cells. Purity was above 95% for every sorted population. PBMCs were separated immediately by Lymphoprep density gradient centrifugation and were stained directly, without being cultured. So that batch effects would be minimized, each experiment stained and sorted samples in pairs, pairing one healthy donor with one patient. This clone was found a few times. No cognate antigen has been identified for it. Base qualities were left out, and no much larger clone turns up one base away.

Material: naive CD4+ T cells from blood. The cell subset or site label here, explained by the study, means: true naive CD4+ T cells. The TCR originated in a young woman in good health. The rearranged segments are TRBV10-3 and TRBJ2-1, with the D gene not clear enough to name. The CDR3 reads CAISEGWPLSGEQFF. The bases are TGTGCCATCAGTGAAGGCTGGCCGCTTTCGGGTGAGCAGTTCTTC.